The 10 T cell receptor beta chains presented below share a single source sample, sequenced in a study of identical twins. MiXCR, run by TCRdb on the 5' RACE reads, gives a single entry per CDR3 protein. The sample has 1.5 million to 2 million distinct CDR3 sequences, 32% seen once. Sequencing was done on a sample of cord blood. The receptors were sampled from a newborn girl in good health.

V and J are TRBV25-1 and TRBJ2-7; maybe TRBD2 (5 bases). CDR1 and CDR2 (germline): MGHDK, SYGVNS. The germline V and J ends were trimmed by 3 bases and 0 bases, with 12 bases remaining between them. This CDR3 comprises 15 residues. CDR3 DNA sequence: TGTGCCAGCAGTGATGTCCTCCGGGACTCCTACGAGCAGTACTTC. It translates to CASSDVLRDSYEQYF.

This clonotype was seen repeatedly, ten times or more. The V call is TRBV12-3 or TRBV12-4, the J call TRBJ1-5; D call uncertain. The CDR3 runs 13 residues. The ends were cut back, 3 bases at V and 0 bases at J, with 3 bases in the middle. The CDR3, as DNA: TGTGCCAGCAGTTTCCATAGCAATCAGCCCCAGCATTTT. Encoded protein: CASSFHSNQPQHF.

J is TRBJ2-4 and V is TRBV20-1; D perhaps matches TRBD2 (5 bases). CDR3 length: 15 amino acids. The germline V and J ends were trimmed by 0 bases and 14 bases, with 23 bases remaining between them. The germline CDR1 and CDR2 sequences are DFQATT and SNEGSKA (reference sequence). The CDR3 sequence is CSARDLIGLPLLEYF. CDR3 bases: TGCAGTGCTAGAGATTTAATAGGGCTACCTCTACTAGAGTACTTC.

In this sample, this clonotype turned up a few times. The chain couples TRBV20-1 to TRBJ2-7; perhaps TRBD1 as D (5 bases). V lost 0 bases, J lost 6 bases, and 18 bases lay in between. Germline values: CDR1 DFQATT, CDR2 SNEGSKA (reference sequence). The CDR3 extends over 15 amino acids. CDR3 in DNA: TGCAGTGCTAGAGATCGAACAGGTCTTGGCTTCGAGCAGTACTTC. Translating gives CSARDRTGLGFEQYF.

This clonotype appeared many times. The chain has TRBV10-3 and TRBJ2-1, with 11 bases aligning to TRBD2. J lost 7 bases, V lost 4 bases, and 3 bases had no gene match. This CDR3 spans 14 amino acids. Per germline, CDR1 ENHRY and CDR2 SYGVKD. CDR3: CAISVAGGDNEQFF. In nucleotides, the CDR3 is TGTGCCATCAGTGTAGCGGGAGGGGATAATGAGCAGTTCTTC.

In DNA, the CDR3 is TGTGCCAGAATGGGGACAGCGTATAGCAATCAGCCCCAGCATTTT. Its protein product is CARMGTAYSNQPQHF. This chain uses TRBV25-1 with TRBJ1-5; TRBD1 agrees at 7 bases. With V trimmed by 9 bases and J by 0 bases, 8 bases remained unmatched. Germline CDR1 is MGHDK and CDR2 is SYGVNS. CDR3 length equals 15 residues.

The count of this clonotype is one. The chain has TRBV6-5 and TRBJ1-1, with D uncertain. The CDR3 contains 15 residues. The germline gives CDR1 MNHEY, CDR2 SVGAGI. Deletions cut 4 bases from V and 0 bases from J, with 12 bases between. The CDR3 DNA reads TGTGCCAGCAGTTTGGGCATTCTTTTGAACACTGAAGCTTTCTTT. Protein product: CASSLGILLNTEAFF.

J is TRBJ1-4 and V is TRBV2; D uncertain. CDR3 length: 13 residues. Germline V gene data show CDR1 as SNHLY and CDR2 as FYNNEI. Trimming removed 3 bases from V and 4 bases from J, with 6 bases in between. The CDR3: CASSEGNNEKLFF. CDR3 DNA: TGTGCCAGCAGTGAGGGCAATAATGAAAAACTGTTTTTT. The full variable domain, its missing parts supplied by reference TRBV2 and TRBJ1-4, is EPEVTQTPSHQVTQMGQEVILRCVPISNHLYFYWYRQILGQKVEFLVSFYNNEISEKSEIFDDQFSVERPDGSNFTLKIRSTKLEDSAMYFCASSEGNNEKLFFGSGTQLSVL.

In its sample, this clonotype was seen a few times. The chain combines TRBV20-1 with TRBJ2-3; D gene unclear. Germline-derived CDR1 and CDR2 are DFQATT and SNEGSKA (reference sequence). V lost 4 bases to trimming and J lost 2 bases, with 16 bases between them. The CDR3 totals 15 residues. The CDR3 region has the DNA TGCAGTGCTACGCCGGCCTCGCCAGACACAGATACGCAGTATTTT. Translated: CSATPASPDTDTQYF.

This clonotype was counted a few times. Here the CDR3 DNA reads TGTGCCAGCAGCCAAGATATACGGGGGGCATACAATGAGCAGTTCTTC. This codes for CASSQDIRGAYNEQFF. The chain couples TRBV3-1 to TRBJ2-1, with D possibly TRBD2 on 7 matching bases. The ends were cut back, 0 bases at V and 4 bases at J, with 13 bases in the middle. Per the germline V gene, CDR1 is LGHDT and CDR2 is YNNKEL (reference sequence). The CDR3 covers 16 residues.